These 32 T cell receptor beta chains originate from one sample sequenced in a study of cytomegalovirus exposure and HLA in healthy donors. Both 60 Vbeta primers and 13 Jbeta primers went into the PCR. Here immunoSEQ multiplex PCR was the method, and the copy in TCRdb shows in-frame clones only, minus some. The sample lists 180,000 or so clones, roughly 80% seen once, with roughly 4.9% in the top ten. Sequenced: PBMCs. The receptors come from a woman under 30 in good health and CMV-seropositive.

The count of this clone is one. The chain couples TRBV18 to TRBJ2-1; tentatively, D is TRBD2 (7 bases). Between the trimmed V and J ends, which lost 1 base and 9 bases, there was a span of 16 bases. This CDR3 has 15 residues. The V gene's germline CDR1 is KGHSH and CDR2 LQKENI. CDR3 nucleotide sequence: TGTGCCAGCTCACCACTAGAGGGGGGGCTAGGTGAGCAGTTCTTC. Protein sequence: CASSPLEGGLGEQFF.

This chain uses TRBV2 with TRBJ1-2; a possible D gene is TRBD1 (5 bases). CDR3 length: 15 amino acids. From germline, CDR1 is SNHLY and CDR2 FYNNEI. Deletions cut 7 bases from V and 0 bases from J, with 15 bases between. The CDR3 coding sequence is TGTGCCAGCACATTCGGGACTCCAGCTAACTATGGCTACACCTTC. Translating gives CASTFGTPANYGYTF.

V gene TRBV25-1 combines with J gene TRBJ2-1, with 10 bases aligning to TRBD2. This CDR3 is 14 amino acids long. CDR1 MGHDK and CDR2 SYGVNS come from the germline V gene. V gave up 3 bases and J gave up 9 bases; unmatched junction bases: 5. CDR3 nucleotides: TGTGCCAGCAGTGACTCACTAGCGGGGAGTGAGCAGTTCTTC. Translating gives CASSDSLAGSEQFF. Together with reference TRBV25-1 and TRBJ2-1, the CDR3 gives the full variable domain: EADIYQTPRYLVIGTGKKITLECSQTMGHDKMYWYQQDPGMELHLIHYSYGVNSTEKGDLSSESTVSRIRTEHFPLTLESARPSHTSQYLCASSDSLAGSEQFFGPGTRLTVL.

The gene calls are TRBV27 and TRBJ1-2, with D hard to call. The CDR3 loop spans 13 amino acids. Deletions cut 2 bases from V and 6 bases from J, with 10 bases between. Germline lookup yields CDR1 MNHEY and CDR2 SMNVEV (reference sequence). The CDR3 DNA reads as TGTGCCAGCAGTTTAGGAGGCGGGGATGGCTACACCTTC. Translated: CASSLGGGDGYTF.

This chain connects TRBV4-3 to TRBJ2-3; 7 bases are a match to TRBD2. The CDR3 has 15 amino acids. After removal of 1 base from V and 4 bases from J, the junction contained 5 bases not matched to a gene. CDR1 is LGHNA, CDR2 YSLEER, per germline. Here the CDR3 DNA reads TGCGCCAGCAGCCAAGCCTATGGGGGGGCAGATACGCAGTATTTT. Translation gives CASSQAYGGADTQYF.

This chain joins TRBV7-9 and TRBJ1-1; 7 bases fit TRBD1. The junction had 7 bases not matched to a gene; V was cut back by 2 bases and J by 1 base. This CDR3 is 16 amino acids long. CDR1 and CDR2 from the germline V gene are SEHNR and FQNEAQ (reference sequence). CDR3 DNA sequence: TGTGCCAGCAGCTTAATTTCTGACAGGGCGAACACTGAAGCTTTCTTT. It codes for CASSLISDRANTEAFF.

The J gene is TRBJ1-2, the V gene TRBV13; no reliable D call. The CDR3 has 13 residues. In germline, CDR1 is PRHDT, CDR2 FYEKMQ (reference sequence). V was cut by 5 bases and J by 3 bases, with 10 bases left in between. The CDR3 nucleotides are TGTGCCAGCAGCCCCCGAGGGTACTATGGCTACACCTTC. Translated, it gives CASSPRGYYGYTF.

In this sample, this clone turned up once. The chain couples TRBV7-8 to TRBJ1-2, with TRBD1 identical over 9 bases. This CDR3 has 14 residues. V was pared by 5 bases and J by 7 bases, with 8 bases of the junction left unmatched. CDR1 is SGHVS and CDR2 is FQNEAQ in the germline V gene. The CDR3, as DNA: TGTGCCAGCAGCGAGGGACAGGGTTTTTCTGGCTACACCTTC. Its translation is CASSEGQGFSGYTF.

The rearrangement joins TRBV6-1 to TRBJ1-2; tentatively, D is TRBD1 (6 bases). Germline lookup yields CDR1 MNHNS and CDR2 SASEGT. Trimming removed 6 bases at V and 8 bases at J, with 19 bases between. The CDR3 is made up of 14 amino acids. The CDR3 region has the DNA TGTGCCAGCAGAGACCCCGGGACATCGGGAGGCTACACCTTC. Translated, it gives CASRDPGTSGGYTF.

This chain uses TRBV6-5 with TRBJ1-1, with 9 nucleotides matching TRBD1. Trimming cost V 6 bases and J 3 bases; bases outside gene matches: 5. The germline CDR1 and CDR2 sequences are MNHEY and SVGAGI. The CDR3 runs 14 residues. The CDR3 DNA is TGTGCCAGCAGGCCGACAGGGGGGGACACTGAAGCTTTCTTT. Amino acids: CASRPTGGDTEAFF.

V usage is TRBV2 and J usage is TRBJ1-1; TRBD1 matches at 7 bases. The junction had 11 bases not matched to a gene; V was cut back by 7 bases and J by 3 bases. This CDR3 region has 15 residues. From germline, CDR1 is SNHLY and CDR2 FYNNEI. In DNA form, the CDR3 reads TGTGCCAGCACAGGGGAAACAGGGGTTTACACTGAAGCTTTCTTT. It encodes CASTGETGVYTEAFF.

The J gene is TRBJ2-7, the V gene TRBV19, with 11 bases that match TRBD2. The V and J ends lost 6 bases and 1 base, in that order; junction bases with no gene match: 11. CDR3 length equals 17 residues. Germline assignment: CDR1 LNHDA and CDR2 SQIVND (reference sequence). The CDR3 nucleotides read TGTGCCAGTAGCTCGACGGAGACTAGCGGGGCTTCCTACGAGCAGTACTTC. Its protein product is CASSSTETSGASYEQYF.

The V and J genes are TRBV7-3 and TRBJ2-2; 9 bases are a match to TRBD1. V lost 5 bases to trimming and J lost 4 bases; unmatched junction nucleotides: 2. The germline V gene has CDR1 SGHTA and CDR2 FQGTGA. The CDR3 loop spans 14 amino acids. The chain's CDR3 is CASSPGQGTGELFF. The CDR3 DNA sequence: TGTGCCAGCAGCCCGGGACAGGGCACCGGGGAGCTGTTTTTT.

This chain uses TRBV11-3 with TRBJ2-7, with D unclear. The V gene's germline CDR1 is SGHNT and CDR2 YENEEA. Trimming cost V 0 bases and J 4 bases, with 7 bases left between them. This CDR3 is built from 13 residues. DNA of the CDR3: TGTGCCAGCAGCTTAGAGTTGGAGTACGAGCAGTACTTC. Amino acids: CASSLELEYEQYF.

This clone was detected only a few times. The chain employs TRBV7-3 and TRBJ2-5; 9 bases are shared with TRBD2. In germline, CDR1 is SGHTA, CDR2 FQGTGA. The CDR3 totals 15 residues. V was pared by 3 bases and J by 0 bases, with 2 bases of the junction left unmatched. CDR3 bases: TGTGCCAGCAGCTTGGCGGGGGGGAACCAAGAGACCCAGTACTTC. The encoded protein is CASSLAGGNQETQYF. Combining the CDR3 with reference TRBV7-3 and TRBJ2-5 gives the whole variable domain GAGVSQTPSNKVTEKGKYVELRCDPISGHTALYWYRQSLGQGPEFLIYFQGTGAADDSGLPNDRFFAVRPEGSVSTLKIQRTERGDSAVYLCASSLAGGNQETQYFGPGTRLLVL.

V usage is TRBV27 and J usage is TRBJ2-2; no definite D call. Germline lookup yields CDR1 MNHEY and CDR2 SMNVEV (reference sequence). CDR3 size: 13 residues. Trimming shortened V by 4 bases and J by 6 bases, and 9 bases separated the two germline ends. CDR3 nucleotides: TGTGCCAGCAGTTCGGGTAATCCCGGGGAGCTGTTTTTT. This translates into CASSSGNPGELFF.

The rearrangement joins TRBV27 to TRBJ2-3, with D possibly matching TRBD2 (5 bases). The CDR3 is made up of 14 amino acids. Germline V gene sequence: CDR1 MNHEY, CDR2 SMNVEV (reference sequence). V lost 6 bases, J lost 1 base, and 11 bases lay in between. The CDR3, as DNA: TGTGCCAGCAGCGTAGCGTTCGGCACAGATACGCAGTATTTT. The encoded protein is CASSVAFGTDTQYF.

The CDR3 bases are TGTGCCAGCAGCCCAAGACTAAGCGGGGGTAGCACAGATACGCAGTATTTT. It encodes CASSPRLSGGSTDTQYF. V is TRBV7-9 and J is TRBJ2-3; 8 nucleotides line up with TRBD2. The CDR3 totals 17 residues. Germline loops: CDR1 SEHNR, CDR2 FQNEAQ (reference sequence). With 5 bases clipped from V and 0 bases from J, the junction kept 10 bases outside the gene matches.

J is TRBJ2-5 and V is TRBV27; D unresolved. The germline V gene encodes CDR1 MNHEY and CDR2 SMNVEV (reference sequence). The CDR3 runs to 13 residues. V lost 3 bases, J lost 7 bases, and 12 bases lay in between. The CDR3 DNA reads TGTGCCAGCAGTTTTTCGTGGGCAGGGACCCAGTACTTC. Its protein product is CASSFSWAGTQYF.

This chain uses TRBV10-1 with TRBJ2-7, with 9 bases identical to TRBD1. The CDR3 totals 14 residues. V lost 6 bases, J lost 3 bases, and 6 bases stayed unmatched. From germline, CDR1 is WNHNN and CDR2 SYGVQD (reference sequence). The CDR3: CASRAATGGYEQYF. The CDR3 DNA is TGCGCCAGCAGAGCTGCGACAGGGGGCTACGAGCAGTACTTC.

The J gene is TRBJ2-5, the V gene TRBV18, with TRBD2 matching over 7 bases. The CDR3 is 15 amino acids. CDR1 is KGHSH, CDR2 LQKENI, per germline. The V gene end was trimmed by 0 bases and the J gene end by 5 bases; junction bases not matched to a gene: 6. This CDR3 is CASSPPAGASETQYF. CDR3 in DNA: TGTGCCAGCTCACCACCGGCGGGAGCCTCGGAGACCCAGTACTTC.

V is TRBV4-3 and J is TRBJ2-1; possibly TRBD2 for D (5 bases). Germline V gives CDR1 LGHNA, CDR2 YSLEER. The V end lost 0 bases, the J end lost 1 base, and 13 bases lay between the germline ends. There are 17 residues in the CDR3. This CDR3 is CASSQDWAWRSYNEQFF. The CDR3, as DNA: TGCGCCAGCAGCCAAGATTGGGCCTGGAGGTCCTACAATGAGCAGTTCTTC.

This clone was seen a few times. V gene TRBV6-5 combines with J gene TRBJ2-2, with D possibly matching TRBD2 (7 bases). V was trimmed by 1 base and J by 7 bases, leaving 16 bases between them. Germline CDR1 MNHEY, CDR2 SVGAGI. CDR3 length: 16 residues. In nucleotides, the CDR3 is TGTGCCAGCAGTTACTACGCGGGGGCCGGGAGCGGGGAGCTGTTTTTT. Amino acids: CASSYYAGAGSGELFF.

A remark on this clone: One end of the junction fails to match germline, which may point to a read error. The J gene is TRBJ1-2, the V gene TRBV7-9, with a weak D call TRBD1 (5 bases). Germline CDR1 and CDR2: SEHNR and FQNEAQ (reference sequence). The CDR3 runs to 13 residues. CDR3 protein: CASRTGGNYVYTF. CDR3 coding DNA: TGTGCCAGCAGGACCGGGGGTAACTATGTCTACACCTTC.

The chain carries TRBV7-2 and TRBJ1-3; the match to TRBD1 covers 10 bases. This CDR3 has 16 amino acids. J lost 5 bases, V lost 4 bases, and 8 bases had no gene match. Germline CDR1 is SGHTA and CDR2 is FQGNSA. The CDR3 loop reads CASSSIRDRGRNTIYF. The CDR3 region has the DNA TGTGCCAGCAGCTCGATCCGGGACAGGGGTAGAAACACCATATATTTT.

The V and J genes are TRBV6-5 and TRBJ1-2, with D maybe TRBD1 (6 bases). The germline V gene encodes CDR1 MNHEY and CDR2 SVGAGI. V was trimmed by 7 bases and J by 4 bases, leaving 10 bases between them. The CDR3 totals 12 residues. The CDR3 region is CASIGRGYGYTF. The CDR3 region has the DNA TGTGCCAGCATTGGCAGGGGCTATGGCTACACCTTC.

V gene TRBV5-6 combines with J gene TRBJ2-3; D uncertain. CDR1 is SGHDT and CDR2 is YYEEEE in the germline V gene. The V end lost 4 bases, the J end lost 7 bases, and 13 bases lay between the germline ends. The CDR3 totals 13 residues. The CDR3: CASSPSATNTQYF. In nucleotides, the CDR3 is TGTGCCAGCAGCCCAAGTGCCACTAATACGCAGTATTTT.

V is TRBV15 and J is TRBJ1-1, with D tentatively TRBD1 (6 bases). The CDR3 is 17 residues long. Germline V gene sequence: CDR1 LNHNV, CDR2 YYDKDF (reference sequence). V lost 0 bases and J lost 10, with 24 bases in between. The DNA for the CDR3 is TGTGCCACCAGCAGAGATTATAGGGAAACAGGGTCGGGGGGAGCTTTCTTT. This encodes CATSRDYRETGSGGAFF.

The chain has TRBV28 and TRBJ2-5; TRBD1 aligns across 7 bases. The germline V gene has CDR1 MDHEN and CDR2 SYDVKM. With 7 bases clipped from V and 0 bases from J, the junction kept 2 bases outside the gene matches. The CDR3 contains 13 residues. The chain's CDR3 is CASTGQYQETQYF. The CDR3 DNA reads as TGTGCCAGCACGGGACAGTACCAAGAGACCCAGTACTTC.

This clone appeared a few times. The rearrangement joins TRBV2 to TRBJ2-1; 7 nucleotides match TRBD2. Germline V gene lookup returns CDR1 SNHLY and CDR2 FYNNEI. The CDR3 spans 15 residues. V dropped 7 bases and J dropped 4; count of bases not matched to a gene: 10. CDR3 protein: CASTARGDEYNEQFF. CDR3 nucleotide sequence: TGTGCCAGCACTGCCCGGGGGGACGAGTACAATGAGCAGTTCTTC.

This chain joins TRBV19 and TRBJ1-5; D may be TRBD1 (6 bases). The length of the CDR3 is 15 residues. In germline, CDR1 is LNHDA, CDR2 SQIVND (reference sequence). Trimming removed 4 bases from V and 3 bases from J, with 13 bases in between. The CDR3 loop is CASSTLGQINQPQHF. As DNA, the CDR3 is TGTGCCAGTAGTACCCTAGGACAGATCAATCAGCCCCAGCATTTT.

The rearrangement links TRBV7-9 to TRBJ1-3, with D uncertain. V gave up 0 bases and J gave up 1 base, with 10 bases separating them. The CDR3 spans 16 residues. Germline V gives CDR1 SEHNR, CDR2 FQNEAQ (reference sequence). The CDR3 here is CASSLALGRSGNTIYF. The CDR3 coding sequence is TGTGCCAGCAGCTTAGCGCTGGGCAGGTCTGGAAACACCATATATTTT.